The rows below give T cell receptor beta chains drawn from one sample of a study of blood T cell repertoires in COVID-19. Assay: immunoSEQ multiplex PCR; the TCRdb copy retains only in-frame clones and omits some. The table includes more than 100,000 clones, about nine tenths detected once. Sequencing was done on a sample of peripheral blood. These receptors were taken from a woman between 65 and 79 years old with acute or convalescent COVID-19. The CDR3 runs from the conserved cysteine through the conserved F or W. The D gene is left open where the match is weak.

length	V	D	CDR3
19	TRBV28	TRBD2	CASSPFRASSGGAADTQYF
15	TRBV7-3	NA	CASSPGTPSYNEQFF
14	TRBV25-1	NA	CASTKWGGGTEAFF
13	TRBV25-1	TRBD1	CASSQRGRVEAFF
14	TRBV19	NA	CASATGGNTGELFF
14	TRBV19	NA	CASSIATPNTEAFF
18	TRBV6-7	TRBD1	CASSYLRGPDYSNQPQHF
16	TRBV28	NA	CASSLEGQLLGDTQYF
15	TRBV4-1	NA	CASSQSGTTKNIQYF
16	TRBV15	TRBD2	CATSREGSGGAYEQYF
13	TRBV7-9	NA	CASSSPGFNEQFF
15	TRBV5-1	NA	CASSLRGGYVETQYF
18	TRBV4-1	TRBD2	CASSQDLTAGGSYNEQFF
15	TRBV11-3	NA	CASSLLSSGIFPAFF
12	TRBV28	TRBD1	CASNDRGETQYF
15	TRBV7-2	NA	CASSLSGGGSQPQHF
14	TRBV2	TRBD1	CASSRDRGVGEQFF
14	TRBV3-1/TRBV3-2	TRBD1	CASNPGTGTDTQYF
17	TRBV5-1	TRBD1	CASSLDRGASYNSPLHF
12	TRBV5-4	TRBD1	CAGDRSSYEQYF
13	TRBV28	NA	CASSSSRGEGYTF
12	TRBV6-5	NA	CASTREVGPQHF
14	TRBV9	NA	CASSVDPGLGGYTF
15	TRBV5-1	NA	CASSLRSGNTGELFF
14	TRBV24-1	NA	CATSDTQGNTEAFF
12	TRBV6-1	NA	CAAGWGHNEQFF
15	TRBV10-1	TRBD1	CASSPDRAATGELFF